Following are 22 T cell receptor beta chains from one sample sequenced in a study of spatial heterogeneity in lung cancer. This sample's time point: blood at routine non-recurrence follow-up after resection. Each CDR3 protein is one row after TCRdb ran MiXCR on the 5' RACE reads. In the table there are 50,000 or so distinct CDR3 sequences, 12% of which are singletons. The source was PBMCs, collected at follow-up. The receptors come from a male donor with early-stage non-small cell lung cancer.

This clonotype was recorded at least ten times. The V call is TRBV18, the J call TRBJ2-2; 8 nucleotides align to TRBD1. Germline V gives CDR1 KGHSH, CDR2 LQKENI. CDR3 size: 15 residues. The trim removed 3 bases at V and 5 bases at J, leaving 5 bases unmatched. This chain's CDR3 is CASSPRTGITGELFF. The DNA of the CDR3 is TGTGCCAGCTCACCGAGGACAGGGATTACCGGGGAGCTGTTTTTT.

V gene TRBV6-1 combines with J gene TRBJ2-1; 10 bases match TRBD2. Trimming cost V 6 bases and J 1 base; bases outside gene matches: 3. The length of the CDR3 is 15 residues. The V gene's germline CDR1 is MNHNS and CDR2 SASEGT. This chain's CDR3 is CASSWTSGSYNEQFF. The CDR3 coding sequence is TGTGCCAGCAGCTGGACTAGCGGTTCCTACAATGAGCAGTTCTTC.

The rearrangement uses TRBV20-1 and TRBJ2-1, with D perhaps TRBD1 (5 bases). Trimming took 5 bases from V and 0 from J, leaving 17 bases between them. Germline V CDR1 and CDR2: DFQATT, SNEGSKA (reference sequence). This CDR3 has 16 amino acids. DNA for the CDR3: TGCAGTGCTCCGGTAATTCAGGGTTCCTCCTACAATGAGCAGTTCTTC. The encoded protein is CSAPVIQGSSYNEQFF.

This clonotype came up many times. The V gene is TRBV9, the J gene TRBJ2-3, with 7 bases aligning to TRBD2. J lost 0 bases, V lost 0 bases, and 7 bases had no gene match. The germline V gene encodes CDR1 SGDLS and CDR2 YYNGEE. CDR3 size: 17 residues. CDR3 nucleotide sequence: TGTGCCAGCAGCGTAGCCCAGACTAGCCCGAGCACAGATACGCAGTATTTT. It is translated as CASSVAQTSPSTDTQYF.

This clonotype was seen a handful of times. This rearrangement joins TRBV7-9 to TRBJ2-3; D ambiguous. Germline V gene sequence: CDR1 SEHNR, CDR2 FQNEAQ (reference sequence). The CDR3 is made up of 13 amino acids. DNA for the CDR3: TGTGCTTTCGGTGGTTCTGGCACAGATACGCAGTATTTT. Translating it yields CAFGGSGTDTQYF.

This clonotype was observed a few times. The V gene is TRBV6-2 or TRBV6-3, the J gene TRBJ2-7; D is uncertain. CDR3 length equals 12 residues. Germline V gene sequence: CDR1 MNHEY, CDR2 SVGEGT. Trimming left V 2 bases short and J 5 bases short, with 7 bases between. The CDR3 is CASSYPSHEQYF. Written as DNA, the CDR3 is TGTGCCAGCAGTTACCCAAGCCACGAGCAGTACTTC.

This clonotype was detected a few times. The gene calls are TRBV20-1 and TRBJ2-3; TRBD1 or TRBD2 may be the D gene (6 bases each). V lost 6 bases and J lost 0, with 19 bases in between. CDR1 and CDR2 (germline): DFQATT, SNEGSKA (reference sequence). The CDR3 consists of 16 residues. The CDR3 loop is CSAGGGGLGSTDTQYF. In nucleotides, the CDR3 is TGCAGTGCCGGGGGCGGAGGGCTTGGTAGCACAGATACGCAGTATTTT.

Only a few counts were recorded for this clonotype. The chain links TRBV7-6 to TRBJ2-1, with TRBD2 identical over 7 bases. V lost 5 bases to trimming and J lost 5 bases; unmatched junction nucleotides: 3. CDR1 SGHVS and CDR2 FNYEAQ come from the germline V gene. This CDR3 has 13 amino acids. The CDR3 sequence: CASSPGLDNEQFF. In DNA, the CDR3 is TGTGCCAGCAGCCCCGGACTAGACAATGAGCAGTTCTTC.

The chain is built from TRBV29-1 and TRBJ2-7, with 9 bases aligning to TRBD1. V shed 4 bases and J 2 bases; nucleotides not matched to a gene: 6. CDR3 length: 14 residues. Germline V gives CDR1 SQVTM, CDR2 ANQGSEA. Written as DNA, the CDR3 is TGCAGCGTTGCCACAGGGGGCCAGGCCTACGAGCAGTACTTC. This codes for CSVATGGQAYEQYF.

Only a few counts were recorded for this clonotype. The J gene is TRBJ1-2, the V gene TRBV7-2; D call uncertain. Germline-derived CDR1 and CDR2 are SGHTA and FQGNSA. V was shortened by 1 base and J by 8 bases, with 11 bases between the two germline ends. This CDR3 region has 13 residues. CDR3 in amino acids: CASSLGYRDGYTF. CDR3 bases: TGTGCCAGCAGCTTAGGGTACAGAGACGGCTACACCTTC.

This clonotype has ten or more counts. The chain joins TRBV20-1 to TRBJ1-1, with a tentative D call TRBD1 (5 bases). This CDR3 region has 12 residues. The germline V gene encodes CDR1 DFQATT and CDR2 SNEGSKA (reference sequence). Trimming removed 6 bases at V and 1 base at J, with 9 bases between. The CDR3 coding sequence is TGCAGTGCAAGGGACTGGAACACTGAAGCTTTCTTT. Its protein product is CSARDWNTEAFF.

This clonotype came up a few times. The V and J genes are TRBV12-3 or TRBV12-4 and TRBJ1-6; D is perhaps TRBD1 (5 bases). The CDR3 covers 18 residues. Trimming cost V 2 bases and J 6 bases, with 20 bases left between them. CDR3 in amino acids: CASSLRLGSRGVNSPLHF. The CDR3 nucleotides read TGTGCCAGCAGTTTAAGGTTGGGTTCCCGGGGGGTTAATTCACCCCTCCACTTT.

The chain links TRBV9 to TRBJ2-5; a weak D match, TRBD1 (6 bases). Trimming stripped 4 bases from V and 2 bases from J, with 9 bases between. CDR3 size: 13 residues. Per the germline V gene, CDR1 is SGDLS and CDR2 is YYNGEE. The CDR3 loop is CASSPTGQETQYF. The CDR3 DNA reads as TGTGCCAGCAGCCCAACAGGGCAAGAGACCCAGTACTTC.

CDR3 sequence reads: CASSFPRNTEAFF. In DNA, the CDR3 is TGTGCCAGCAGCTTCCCGCGGAACACTGAAGCTTTCTTT. The chain uses TRBV7-2 and TRBJ1-1; the D is unclear. The CDR3 consists of 13 residues. Germline V gives CDR1 SGHTA, CDR2 FQGNSA. Trimming stripped 3 bases from V and 1 base from J, with 6 bases between.

This clonotype has ten or more counts. The chain couples TRBV23-1 to TRBJ2-1, with D possibly being TRBD1 or TRBD2 (6 bases each). TRBV23-1 is noted as an ORF with a role that remains uncertain. V lost 0 bases and J 6 bases, leaving 12 bases between the germline ends. The CDR3 sequence is 15 residues long. CDR3 DNA: TGCGCCAGCAGTCAATCGAGGGGGACTCTCAATGAGCAGTTCTTC. Its translation: CASSQSRGTLNEQFF.

The chain combines TRBV3-1 with TRBJ1-1; D unclear. Germline CDR1 reads LGHDT; CDR2 reads YNNKEL (reference sequence). V shed 2 bases and J shed 1 base, with 5 bases lying between them. The CDR3 covers 13 residues. The DNA for the CDR3 is TGTGCCAGCAGCCAAACCACGAACACTGAAGCTTTCTTT. This encodes CASSQTTNTEAFF. The complete variable domain, with remaining parts taken from reference TRBV3-1 and TRBJ1-1, reads DTAVSQTPKYLVTQMGNDKSIKCEQNLGHDTMYWYKQDSKKFLKIMFSYNNKELIINETVPNRFSPKSPDKAHLNLHINSLELGDSAVYFCASSQTTNTEAFFGQGTRLTVV.

The sample holds a few counts of this clonotype. The rearrangement links TRBV18 to TRBJ1-2, with a tentative D call TRBD1 (5 bases). This CDR3 is 16 amino acids long. Germline CDR1 reads KGHSH; CDR2 reads LQKENI. V shed 0 bases and J shed 3 bases, with 14 bases lying between them. The CDR3 coding sequence is TGTGCCAGCTCACCACCGGCCCCAGGGCGAGACTATGGCTACACCTTC. Translating gives CASSPPAPGRDYGYTF.

The CDR3 DNA follows: TGCAGTGCTGGGGGACAGTTGAGCTCTGGAAACACCATATATTTT. Amino acids: CSAGGQLSSGNTIYF. The genes are TRBV20-1 and TRBJ1-3, with TRBD1 matching over 7 bases. Germline V CDR1 and CDR2: DFQATT, SNEGSKA (reference sequence). The CDR3 runs to 15 residues. J was trimmed by 0 bases and V by 5 bases; bases with no gene match: 7.

The table lists this clonotype with many counts. This chain connects TRBV5-6 to TRBJ1-2, with TRBD1 identical over 7 bases. The CDR3 covers 15 residues. V lost 3 bases, J lost 4 bases, and 9 bases stayed unmatched. Germline-derived CDR1 and CDR2 are SGHDT and YYEEEE. The CDR3 DNA reads as TGTGCCAGCAGCTCCATTAGGGGGCCCATCTATGGCTACACCTTC. Protein product: CASSSIRGPIYGYTF.

The CDR3 sequence is CASTLDAGYEKLFF. The CDR3 DNA is TGTGCCAGTACCCTCGACGCCGGTTATGAAAAACTGTTTTTT. The chain combines TRBV19 with TRBJ1-4; no clear D gene. Deletions cut 7 bases from V and 6 bases from J, with 15 bases between. The CDR3 sequence is 14 residues long. Germline V gene sequence: CDR1 LNHDA, CDR2 SQIVND (reference sequence).

This chain uses TRBV9 with TRBJ2-1, with a tentative D call TRBD2 (6 bases). V gave up 4 bases and J gave up 0 bases, with 14 bases separating them. This CDR3 contains 16 residues. Germline V gene data show CDR1 as SGDLS and CDR2 as YYNGEE. CDR3 sequence (DNA): TGTGCCAGCAGCCCCCGGGGGAGACGCTCCTACAATGAGCAGTTCTTC. Protein product: CASSPRGRRSYNEQFF. The whole variable domain, filled in from reference TRBV9 and TRBJ2-1, reads DSGVTQTPKHLITATGQRVTLRCSPRSGDLSVYWYQQSLDQGLQFLIQYYNGEERAKGNILERFSAQQFPDLHSELNLSSLELGDSALYFCASSPRGRRSYNEQFFGPGTRLTVL.

The J gene is TRBJ2-7, the V gene TRBV7-3; 7 bases line up with TRBD1. The CDR3 is made up of 15 amino acids. The ends lost 0 bases at V and 6 bases at J; junction bases unmatched: 8. CDR1 is SGHTA and CDR2 is FQGTGA in the germline V gene. The CDR3, as DNA: TGTGCCAGCAGCTTAACAGGGGGCCCAGGGAGCGAGCAGTACTTC. Its protein product is CASSLTGGPGSEQYF.